The next 29 T cell receptor beta chains were all read from a single sample in a study of cytomegalovirus exposure and HLA in healthy donors. PCR was performed using 60 Vbeta and 13 Jbeta primers. The data were produced by immunoSEQ multiplex PCR, yet TCRdb's version contains in-frame clones alone and is incomplete. The profile shows roughly 130,000 clones, 55% to 75% of them singletons. Sequencing input: PBMCs. These receptors originate from a man aged 25 to 40 in good health and CMV-seropositive.

The gene calls are TRBV19 and TRBJ2-2, with 7 bases that match TRBD2. The CDR3 covers 16 residues. Per the germline V gene, CDR1 is LNHDA and CDR2 is SQIVND (reference sequence). V was clipped by 7 bases and J by 0 bases; unmatched bases: 8. The chain's CDR3 is CASNLGGRANTGELFF. CDR3 coding DNA: TGTGCCAGTAACCTAGGAGGGAGGGCGAACACCGGGGAGCTGTTTTTT.

The chain combines TRBV6-5 with TRBJ2-3; no firm D call. The CDR3 contains 16 residues. The V gene lost 0 bases and the J gene lost 2 bases, with 12 bases spanning the gap. The V gene's germline CDR1 is MNHEY and CDR2 SVGAGI. The CDR3 reads CASSYSSAFVTDTQYF. CDR3 in DNA: TGTGCCAGCAGTTACTCCAGCGCCTTCGTCACAGATACGCAGTATTTT.

The gene calls are TRBV4-2 and TRBJ2-7; D might be TRBD2 (6 bases). V lost 5 bases, J lost 0 bases, and 17 bases lay in between. Germline assignment: CDR1 LGHNA and CDR2 YNFKEQ. CDR3 length equals 16 residues. The CDR3 DNA reads as TGTGCCAGCAGCTTAGATTGGCGCGGGACCTCCTACGAGCAGTACTTC. It is translated as CASSLDWRGTSYEQYF.

Turning to this clone: Other DNA sequences in this sample translate to the same CDR3. The chain carries TRBV5-1 and TRBJ1-1, with 11 bases matching TRBD1. This CDR3 is built from 14 residues. Losses at the gene ends were 4 bases for V and 5 bases for J; bases not matched to a gene: 4. CDR1 SGHRS and CDR2 YFSETQ come from the germline V gene. CDR3 in amino acids: CASSGGTGGTEAFF. The CDR3 DNA reads TGCGCCAGCAGCGGCGGGACAGGGGGAACTGAAGCTTTCTTT.

This chain uses TRBV5-1 with TRBJ2-5; 13 bases are shared with TRBD2. The V gene end was trimmed by 3 bases and the J gene end by 5 bases; junction bases not matched to a gene: 10. The CDR3 loop spans 17 amino acids. CDR1 is SGHRS and CDR2 is YFSETQ in the germline V gene. As DNA, the CDR3 is TGCGCCAGCAGCTCGCCGGGACTAGCGGGATTCGGGGAGACCCAGTACTTC. It yields the protein CASSSPGLAGFGETQYF.

This sequence joins TRBV27 and TRBJ2-1; maybe TRBD1 (5 bases). V gave up 5 bases and J gave up 0 bases, with 8 bases separating them. The germline V gene has CDR1 MNHEY and CDR2 SMNVEV (reference sequence). CDR3 length: 14 residues. CDR3 bases: TGTGCCAGCAGTCTTGACAGCTCCTACAATGAGCAGTTCTTC. Translated: CASSLDSSYNEQFF.

This sequence joins TRBV6-4 and TRBJ1-5; 9 bases map to TRBD1. The V segment lost 2 bases and the J segment 6 bases; nucleotides outside the gene matches: 5. Germline CDR1 is MRHNA and CDR2 is SNTAGT. This CDR3 has 15 residues. The CDR3 loop reads CASSDEGQGRQPQHF. CDR3 DNA: TGTGCCAGCAGTGACGAGGGACAGGGACGTCAGCCCCAGCATTTT.

The CDR3, as DNA: TGTGCCAGCAGTTTTAGCGGTGGGGCCTACGAGCAGTACTTC. Residues: CASSFSGGAYEQYF. The V call is TRBV27, the J call TRBJ2-7, with a possible D match to TRBD2 (6 bases). This CDR3 contains 14 residues. Germline loops: CDR1 MNHEY, CDR2 SMNVEV (reference sequence). V lost 3 bases and J 2 bases, leaving 11 bases between the germline ends.

To note about this clone: Distinct nucleotide sequences in the sample also encode this CDR3. V usage is TRBV7-9 and J usage is TRBJ1-3; D may be TRBD1 (6 bases). In germline, CDR1 is SEHNR, CDR2 FQNEAQ (reference sequence). The germline V and J ends were trimmed by 5 bases and 2 bases, with 13 bases remaining between them. The length of the CDR3 is 15 residues. CDR3 amino acids: CASSGNTGTGNTIYF. DNA of the CDR3: TGTGCCAGCAGCGGAAACACAGGGACTGGAAACACCATATATTTT.

The sample holds a few counts of this clone. The genes are TRBV9 and TRBJ1-2, with 8 bases aligning to TRBD1. Germline CDR1 SGDLS, CDR2 YYNGEE. Unmatched junction bases numbered 11, after V lost 4 bases and J lost 6 bases. The CDR3 has 15 residues. CDR3 protein: CASSQTRTGLHGYTF. The CDR3 DNA follows: TGTGCCAGCAGCCAAACTCGGACAGGGCTACATGGCTACACCTTC.

V usage is TRBV11-3 and J usage is TRBJ2-1; D may be TRBD2 (5 bases). The CDR3 extends over 16 amino acids. V lost 0 bases and J lost 3, with 12 bases in between. Per germline, CDR1 SGHNT and CDR2 YENEEA. CDR3: CASSLDGSGGYNEQFF. In nucleotides, the CDR3 is TGTGCCAGCAGCTTAGATGGAAGCGGCGGCTACAATGAGCAGTTCTTC.

In its sample, this clone was seen a few times. The chain has TRBV6-1 and TRBJ1-1; D uncertain. The CDR3 is made up of 12 amino acids. Looked up from germline, CDR1 is MNHNS and CDR2 is SASEGT. Trimming cost V 8 bases and J 6 bases, with 13 bases left between them. The CDR3 coding sequence is TGTGCCAGCGGAGGAGACCTCGCTGAAGCTTTCTTT. Its protein product is CASGGDLAEAFF.

The V call is TRBV5-6, the J call TRBJ1-2; 8 nucleotides line up with TRBD1. Unmatched junction bases numbered 5, after V lost 4 bases and J lost 6 bases. Germline CDR1 reads SGHDT; CDR2 reads YYEEEE. The length of the CDR3 is 13 residues. The CDR3 spells CASSKTGDHGYTF. Written as DNA, the CDR3 is TGTGCCAGCAGCAAGACAGGGGACCATGGCTACACCTTC.

The gene calls are TRBV6-5 and TRBJ2-2, with a weak D call TRBD2 (6 bases). Looked up from germline, CDR1 is MNHEY and CDR2 is SVGAGI. The CDR3 loop spans 15 amino acids. Trimming removed 4 bases from V and 5 bases from J, with 14 bases in between. The CDR3 region is CASSSYLAGTGELFF. As DNA, the CDR3 is TGTGCCAGCAGTTCCTACCTGGCGGGGACCGGGGAGCTGTTTTTT.

The V call is TRBV29-1, the J call TRBJ1-1; 7 nucleotides align to TRBD1. The CDR3 is 13 residues long. Trimming removed 7 bases from V and 4 bases from J; junction bases left unmatched: 9. The germline gives CDR1 SQVTM, CDR2 ANQGSEA. CDR3 nucleotides: TGCAGCGGGAGGACAGGATACGGCACTGAAGCTTTCTTT. Translated, it gives CSGRTGYGTEAFF.

The chain joins TRBV4-3 to TRBJ1-6; D is unresolved. Trimming took off 4 bases at V and 12 bases at J, with 13 bases between the two ends. The CDR3 is 13 amino acids. Germline CDR1 reads LGHNA; CDR2 reads YSLEER. Here the CDR3 reads CASSPYPFGPLHF. In nucleotides, the CDR3 is TGCGCCAGCAGCCCCTACCCGTTTGGACCCCTCCACTTT.

This chain connects TRBV6-1 to TRBJ2-5, with TRBD1 matching 8 bases. Germline-derived CDR1 and CDR2 are MNHNS and SASEGT. There are 14 residues in the CDR3. J gave up 8 bases and V 3 bases, and 8 bases lay outside the gene matches. The CDR3 DNA reads TGTGCCAGCAGTGACCAGGGACAGGTTGTAACCCAGTACTTC. Translation: CASSDQGQVVTQYF.

The J gene is TRBJ1-2, the V gene TRBV4-2; D remains ambiguous. The CDR3 extends over 13 amino acids. Germline lookup yields CDR1 LGHNA and CDR2 YNFKEQ. V shed 4 bases and J shed 6 bases, with 12 bases lying between them. CDR3 in amino acids: CASSRASGDGYTF. CDR3 sequence (DNA): TGTGCCAGCAGCCGCGCAAGCGGGGATGGCTACACCTTC.

The rearrangement uses TRBV6-6 and TRBJ2-7; D is perhaps TRBD1 (6 bases). The V gene's germline CDR1 is MNHNY and CDR2 SVGAGI (reference sequence). This CDR3 has 14 residues. V dropped 5 bases and J dropped 3 bases, with 14 bases sitting between them. The DNA of the CDR3 is TGTGCCAGCAGTGGTAGGGGGAGAGGCTACGAGCAGTACTTC. Amino acid sequence: CASSGRGRGYEQYF.

This clone was recorded only once. V is TRBV12-5 and J is TRBJ2-7; TRBD2 matches 7 bases. The CDR3 contains 14 residues. V lost 6 bases, J lost 0 bases, and 5 bases stayed unmatched. CDR1 and CDR2 from the germline V gene are LGHNT and FRNRAP. The CDR3: CASGLAVSSYEQYF. CDR3 bases: TGTGCTAGTGGCCTAGCGGTTAGCTCCTACGAGCAGTACTTC.

This clone appeared a few times. The rearrangement uses TRBV19 and TRBJ2-1; 8 bases match TRBD1. CDR3 size: 15 residues. Germline V lookup: CDR1 LNHDA, CDR2 SQIVND (reference sequence). V shed 8 bases, J shed 4 bases, and the junction held 10 bases outside the gene matches. CDR3 in DNA: TGTGCCAGTCGGCAGGGGGCAGGGGGGTACAATGAGCAGTTCTTC. Protein product: CASRQGAGGYNEQFF.

The rearrangement joins TRBV9 to TRBJ2-5, with a possible D match to TRBD1 (6 bases). Looked up from germline, CDR1 is SGDLS and CDR2 is YYNGEE. Trimming pared 4 bases from V and 5 bases from J, leaving 15 bases between. The CDR3 runs to 14 residues. In nucleotides, the CDR3 is TGTGCCAGCAGCCCTGGACAGCTGAAGGAGACCCAGTACTTC. Translating it yields CASSPGQLKETQYF. Supplemented by reference TRBV9 and TRBJ2-5, the full variable domain reads DSGVTQTPKHLITATGQRVTLRCSPRSGDLSVYWYQQSLDQGLQFLIQYYNGEERAKGNILERFSAQQFPDLHSELNLSSLELGDSALYFCASSPGQLKETQYFGPGTRLLVL.

The rearrangement joins TRBV19 to TRBJ2-1; 8 bases line up with TRBD2. This CDR3 contains 16 residues. The J segment lost 2 bases and the V segment lost 4 bases, leaving 7 bases of the junction unmatched. From germline, CDR1 is LNHDA and CDR2 SQIVND (reference sequence). The CDR3 here is CASSTREGPPYNEQFF. The DNA of the CDR3 is TGTGCCAGTAGTACCCGGGAGGGGCCTCCCTACAATGAGCAGTTCTTC.

The gene calls are TRBV4-1 and TRBJ1-1; D is perhaps TRBD1 (5 bases). The germline V gene encodes CDR1 MGHRA and CDR2 YSYEKL. The length of the CDR3 is 15 residues. V lost 1 base to trimming and J lost 7 bases, with 16 bases between them. The CDR3 here is CASSQGRGVSDEAFF. CDR3 coding DNA: TGCGCCAGCAGCCAAGGACGGGGGGTTTCTGATGAAGCTTTCTTT.

The chain carries TRBV29-1 and TRBJ2-1; 10 nucleotides align to TRBD1. The CDR3 spans 14 residues. CDR1 and CDR2 from the germline V gene are SQVTM and ANQGSEA. V dropped 5 bases and J dropped 2; count of bases not matched to a gene: 3. The CDR3 DNA sequence: TGCAGCGTTCGGGACAGGGGAACCTACAATGAGCAGTTCTTC. Its protein product is CSVRDRGTYNEQFF.

The gene calls are TRBV29-1 and TRBJ2-7, with TRBD1 identical over 11 bases. Per the germline V gene, CDR1 is SQVTM and CDR2 is ANQGSEA. This CDR3 is built from 15 residues. V dropped 2 bases and J dropped 2; count of bases not matched to a gene: 5. CDR3 DNA: TGCAGCGTTGAAAAGGGACAGGGGGTTCCCTACGAGCAGTACTTC. Residues: CSVEKGQGVPYEQYF.

The chain combines TRBV28 with TRBJ2-3; 7 bases are a match to TRBD2. CDR3 length: 17 amino acids. Trimming cost V 6 bases and J 0 bases; bases outside gene matches: 12. Germline V gene data show CDR1 as MDHEN and CDR2 as SYDVKM. For the CDR3, the DNA is TGTGCCAGCAGCTCATCCATTAGCGGGCCAAGCACAGATACGCAGTATTTT. Amino acids: CASSSSISGPSTDTQYF.

This chain joins TRBV5-1 and TRBJ2-7; no reliable D call. The CDR3 loop spans 13 amino acids. Germline CDR1 and CDR2: SGHRS and YFSETQ. Trimming took off 4 bases at V and 4 bases at J, with 12 bases between the two ends. The chain's CDR3 is CASSLVGPYEQYF. CDR3 DNA sequence: TGCGCCAGCAGCCTAGTTGGCCCTTACGAGCAGTACTTC.

This clone was seen a single time. This sequence joins TRBV10-2 and TRBJ2-7; TRBD2 agrees at 8 bases. This CDR3 has 16 amino acids. Losses at the gene ends were 2 bases for V and 3 bases for J; bases not matched to a gene: 9. From germline, CDR1 is WSHSY and CDR2 SAAADI. CDR3 sequence (DNA): TGCGCCAGCAGTGAGGAAGTCCGACTAGCGTTCTACGAGCAGTACTTC. Translated: CASSEEVRLAFYEQYF.